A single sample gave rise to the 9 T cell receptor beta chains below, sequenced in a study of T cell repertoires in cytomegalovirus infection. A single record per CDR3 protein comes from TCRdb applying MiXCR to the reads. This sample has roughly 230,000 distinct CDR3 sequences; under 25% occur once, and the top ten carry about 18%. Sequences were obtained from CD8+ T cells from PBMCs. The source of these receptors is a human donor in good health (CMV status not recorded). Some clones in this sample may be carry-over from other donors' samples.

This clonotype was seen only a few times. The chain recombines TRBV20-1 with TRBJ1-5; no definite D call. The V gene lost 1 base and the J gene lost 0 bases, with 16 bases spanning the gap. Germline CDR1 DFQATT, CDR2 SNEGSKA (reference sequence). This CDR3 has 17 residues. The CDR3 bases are TGCAGTGCTAGAGTGACGGCGGAACTGAATAGCAATCAGCCCCAGCATTTT. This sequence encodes CSARVTAELNSNQPQHF.

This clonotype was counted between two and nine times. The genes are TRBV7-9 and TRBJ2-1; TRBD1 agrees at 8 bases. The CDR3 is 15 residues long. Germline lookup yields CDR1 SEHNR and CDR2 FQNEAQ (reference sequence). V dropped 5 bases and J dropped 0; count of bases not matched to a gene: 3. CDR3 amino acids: CASSRGQVSYNEQFF. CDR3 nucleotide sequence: TGTGCCAGCAGCCGGGGACAGGTCTCCTACAATGAGCAGTTCTTC.

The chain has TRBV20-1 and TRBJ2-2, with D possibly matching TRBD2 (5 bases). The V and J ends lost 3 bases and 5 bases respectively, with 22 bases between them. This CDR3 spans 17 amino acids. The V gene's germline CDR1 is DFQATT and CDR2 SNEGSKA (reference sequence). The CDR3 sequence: CSASGCSWTVGTGELFF. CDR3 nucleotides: TGCAGTGCTAGCGGTTGTTCATGGACTGTGGGGACCGGGGAGCTGTTTTTT.

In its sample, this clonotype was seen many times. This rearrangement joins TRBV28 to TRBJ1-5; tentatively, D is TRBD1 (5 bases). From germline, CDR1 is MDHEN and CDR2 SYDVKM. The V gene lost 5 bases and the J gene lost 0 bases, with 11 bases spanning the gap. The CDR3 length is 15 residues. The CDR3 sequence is CASSNRGDSNQPQHF. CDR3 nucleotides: TGTGCCAGCAGTAATAGAGGGGATAGCAATCAGCCCCAGCATTTT.

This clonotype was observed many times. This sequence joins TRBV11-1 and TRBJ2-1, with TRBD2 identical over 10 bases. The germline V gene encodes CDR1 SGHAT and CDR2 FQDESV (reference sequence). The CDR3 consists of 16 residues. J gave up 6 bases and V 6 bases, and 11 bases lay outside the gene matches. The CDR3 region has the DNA TGTGCCAGCAGTCGCCCAGGAGCGGGGGGGGGCAATGAGCAGTTCTTC. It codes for CASSRPGAGGGNEQFF. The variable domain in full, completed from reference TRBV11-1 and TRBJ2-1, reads EAEVAQSPRYKITEKSQAVAFWCDPISGHATLYWYRQILGQGPELLVQFQDESVVDDSQLPKDRFSAERLKGVDSTLKIQPAELGDSAMYLCASSRPGAGGGNEQFFGPGTRLTVL.

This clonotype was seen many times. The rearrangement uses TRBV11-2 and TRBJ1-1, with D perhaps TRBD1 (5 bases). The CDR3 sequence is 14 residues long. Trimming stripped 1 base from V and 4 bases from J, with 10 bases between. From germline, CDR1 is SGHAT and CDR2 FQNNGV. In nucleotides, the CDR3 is TGTGCCAGCAGCTTAGGAGGGGCGGGCACTGAAGCTTTCTTT. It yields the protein CASSLGGAGTEAFF.

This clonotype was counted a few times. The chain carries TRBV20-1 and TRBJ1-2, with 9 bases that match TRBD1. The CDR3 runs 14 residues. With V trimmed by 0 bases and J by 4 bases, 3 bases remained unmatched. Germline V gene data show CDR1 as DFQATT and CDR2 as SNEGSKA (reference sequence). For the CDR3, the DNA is TGCAGTGCTAGAGATCTGGGACAGGGCTATGGCTACACCTTC. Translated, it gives CSARDLGQGYGYTF.

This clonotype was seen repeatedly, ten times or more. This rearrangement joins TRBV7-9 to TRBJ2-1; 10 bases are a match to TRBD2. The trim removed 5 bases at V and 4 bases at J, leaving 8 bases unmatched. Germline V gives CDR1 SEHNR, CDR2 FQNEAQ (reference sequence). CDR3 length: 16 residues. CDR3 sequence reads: CASSPHWTSGYNEQFF. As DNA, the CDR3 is TGTGCCAGCAGCCCTCACTGGACTAGCGGATACAATGAGCAGTTCTTC.

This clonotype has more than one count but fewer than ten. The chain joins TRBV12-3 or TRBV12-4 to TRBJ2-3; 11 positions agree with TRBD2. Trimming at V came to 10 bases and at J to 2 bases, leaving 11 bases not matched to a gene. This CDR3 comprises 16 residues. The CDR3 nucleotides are TGTGCCATCCGAGAACTAGCGGGGGCTCCCACAGATACGCAGTATTTT. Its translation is CAIRELAGAPTDTQYF.